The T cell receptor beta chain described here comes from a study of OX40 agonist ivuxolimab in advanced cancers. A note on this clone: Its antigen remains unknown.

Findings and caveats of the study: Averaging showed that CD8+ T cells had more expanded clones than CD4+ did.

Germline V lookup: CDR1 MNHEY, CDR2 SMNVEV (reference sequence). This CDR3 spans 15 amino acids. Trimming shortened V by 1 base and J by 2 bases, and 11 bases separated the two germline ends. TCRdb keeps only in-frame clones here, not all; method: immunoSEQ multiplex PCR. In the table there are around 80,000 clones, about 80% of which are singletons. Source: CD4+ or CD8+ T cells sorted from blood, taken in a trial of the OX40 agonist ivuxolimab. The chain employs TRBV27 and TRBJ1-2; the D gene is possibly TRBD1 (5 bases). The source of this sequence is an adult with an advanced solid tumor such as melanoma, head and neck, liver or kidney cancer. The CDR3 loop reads CASSLWGGRNYGYTF. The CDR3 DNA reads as TGTGCCAGCAGTTTATGGGGCGGCCGAAACTATGGCTACACCTTC.